This passage covers 18 T cell receptor beta chains from one sample sequenced in a study of beta chain features in type 1 diabetes. Study-wide results and caveats: There was a moderate but significant shortening of TCRB CDR3s in all four CD4+ subsets of Type 1 diabetes patients.

Their specific antigens are unknown. Expressed TCRB transcripts were sequenced after all isolated RNA was converted to cDNA. Generated by immunoSEQ multiplex PCR, the TCRdb table keeps only in-frame clones and is missing some. The data show some 170,000 clones, 63% seen once. The sample comprised naive CD4+ T cells from blood. All receptors derive from a young man with type 1 diabetes.

This clone came up a few times. This chain connects TRBV7-9 to TRBJ1-1; TRBD1 might be the D (5 bases). Germline V gives CDR1 SEHNR, CDR2 FQNEAQ (reference sequence). The germline V and J ends were trimmed by 5 bases and 1 base, with 11 bases remaining between them. The CDR3 runs 14 residues. Written as DNA, the CDR3 is TGTGCCAGCAGCCCGCGCGGGGGGAACACTGAAGCTTTCTTT. Translated, it gives CASSPRGGNTEAFF.

This chain connects TRBV2 to TRBJ2-3, with D possibly being TRBD1 (6 bases). V dropped 6 bases and J dropped 4 bases, with 17 bases sitting between them. Germline CDR1 and CDR2: SNHLY and FYNNEI. The CDR3 totals 15 residues. The CDR3 nucleotides are TGTGCCAGCAGGGTACAGGGTTGGAGCGCAGATACGCAGTATTTT. Translated, it gives CASRVQGWSADTQYF.

V and J are TRBV14 and TRBJ2-1; 8 nucleotides line up with TRBD1. Trimming at V came to 1 base and at J to 2 bases, leaving 4 bases not matched to a gene. This CDR3 region has 16 residues. CDR1 is SGHDN, CDR2 FVKESK, per germline. The CDR3 loop reads CASSQVGTGAYNEQFF. The CDR3 nucleotides are TGTGCCAGCAGCCAAGTCGGGACAGGAGCCTACAATGAGCAGTTCTTC. The complete variable domain, with remaining parts taken from reference TRBV14 and TRBJ2-1, reads EAGVTQFPSHSVIEKGQTVTLRCDPISGHDNLYWYRRVMGKEIKFLLHFVKESKQDESGMPNNRFLAERTGGTYSTLKVQPAELEDSGVYFCASSQVGTGAYNEQFFGPGTRLTVL.

The sample holds a few counts of this clone. The chain employs TRBV5-1 and TRBJ2-3; D is possibly TRBD1 (6 bases). CDR3 length equals 14 residues. Trimming removed 4 bases at V and 4 bases at J, with 13 bases between. CDR1 is SGHRS, CDR2 YFSETQ, per germline. The CDR3 reads CASSTSGQSDTQYF. The CDR3 coding sequence is TGCGCCAGCAGCACCAGCGGACAGTCAGATACGCAGTATTTT.

The rearrangement joins TRBV7-2 to TRBJ1-2, with TRBD1 matching 8 bases. Unmatched junction bases numbered 6, after V lost 1 base and J lost 8 bases. The CDR3 runs 14 residues. Per germline, CDR1 SGHTA and CDR2 FQGNSA. The CDR3 region is CASSLDQGAIGYTF. CDR3 DNA: TGTGCCAGCAGCTTAGATCAGGGGGCGATAGGCTACACCTTC.

The rearrangement uses TRBV7-2 and TRBJ2-7; 8 bases are shared with TRBD1. The length of the CDR3 is 14 residues. Germline-derived CDR1 and CDR2 are SGHTA and FQGNSA. The junction had 8 bases not matched to a gene; V was cut back by 5 bases and J by 5 bases. CDR3 region: CASSPGQGSNEQYF. CDR3 nucleotides: TGTGCCAGCAGCCCCGGACAGGGATCGAACGAGCAGTACTTC.

With respect to this clone: This sample includes further DNA sequences coding for the same CDR3. The rearrangement uses TRBV30 and TRBJ1-5; D is possibly TRBD1 (5 bases). The CDR3 has 13 residues. The ends were cut back, 5 bases at V and 0 bases at J, with 8 bases in the middle. The V gene's germline CDR1 is GTSNPN and CDR2 SVGIG (reference sequence). The CDR3 sequence is CAWGDSSNQPQHF. CDR3 sequence (DNA): TGTGCCTGGGGAGACAGTAGCAATCAGCCCCAGCATTTT. Using reference TRBV30 and TRBJ1-5 for the parts outside the CDR3, the full variable domain is SQTIHQWPATLVQPVGSPLSLECTVEGTSNPNLYWYRQAAGRGLQLLFYSVGIGQISSEVPQNLSASRPQDRQFILSSKKLLLSDSGFYLCAWGDSSNQPQHFGDGTRLSIL.

This chain joins TRBV25-1 and TRBJ2-5, with 7 bases matching TRBD2. CDR3 length: 14 residues. Germline V gene data show CDR1 as MGHDK and CDR2 as SYGVNS. V lost 7 bases, J lost 4 bases, and 9 bases stayed unmatched. CDR3 protein: CASTAPWGGETQYF. The CDR3 nucleotides are TGTGCCAGCACTGCCCCCTGGGGGGGAGAGACCCAGTACTTC.

The CDR3 reads CASTRQRLFTDTQYF. In nucleotides, the CDR3 is TGTGCCAGCACGAGACAGCGCCTTTTCACAGATACGCAGTATTTT. The chain uses TRBV28 and TRBJ2-3, with D tentatively TRBD1 (5 bases). The CDR3 covers 15 residues. The V end was cut by 7 bases, the J end by 2 bases, with 16 bases between. Germline CDR1 and CDR2: MDHEN and SYDVKM.

There are a few counts of this clone. The chain recombines TRBV19 with TRBJ1-1; no firm D call. The ends were cut back, 3 bases at V and 1 base at J, with 9 bases in the middle. The CDR3 covers 14 residues. Germline V gene data show CDR1 as LNHDA and CDR2 as SQIVND (reference sequence). In DNA, the CDR3 is TGTGCCAGTAGTATCAGTCAGGCGAACACTGAAGCTTTCTTT. Its protein product is CASSISQANTEAFF.

This chain links TRBV30 with TRBJ1-2; possible D gene TRBD1, 5 bases. CDR1 and CDR2 from the germline V gene are GTSNPN and SVGIG (reference sequence). V lost 3 bases, J lost 1 base, and 9 bases lay in between. The CDR3 spans 13 residues. The CDR3 DNA reads TGTGCCTGGAGCTACAGGCGTAACTATGGCTACACCTTC. Translation: CAWSYRRNYGYTF. Full variable domain (missing parts from reference TRBV30 and TRBJ1-2): SQTIHQWPATLVQPVGSPLSLECTVEGTSNPNLYWYRQAAGRGLQLLFYSVGIGQISSEVPQNLSASRPQDRQFILSSKKLLLSDSGFYLCAWSYRRNYGYTFGSGTRLTVV.

This clone was seen a single time. This rearrangement joins TRBV28 to TRBJ2-5; no reliable D call. CDR1 is MDHEN, CDR2 SYDVKM, per germline. The CDR3 spans 13 residues. Trimming removed 7 bases at V and 0 bases at J, with 9 bases between. CDR3 in amino acids: CASTLLHQETQYF. The CDR3 DNA reads TGTGCCAGCACCCTTCTTCACCAAGAGACCCAGTACTTC.

The rearrangement uses TRBV15 and TRBJ2-1; unclear D gene. The CDR3 spans 11 residues. V lost 0 bases to trimming and J lost 9 bases, with 3 bases between them. Germline V gene lookup returns CDR1 LNHNV and CDR2 YYDKDF (reference sequence). The CDR3 here is CATSREGEQFF. The CDR3 bases are TGTGCCACCAGCAGAGAGGGTGAGCAGTTCTTC.

This clone was seen only a few times. Here the CDR3 reads CASSVLAGSPDTQYF. CDR3 in DNA: TGTGCCAGCAGCGTACTAGCGGGGAGCCCAGATACGCAGTATTTT. J is TRBJ2-3 and V is TRBV9, with 9 bases matching TRBD2. The V segment lost 1 base and the J segment 4 bases; nucleotides outside the gene matches: 4. Germline V lookup: CDR1 SGDLS, CDR2 YYNGEE. This CDR3 has 15 amino acids.

For the CDR3, the DNA is TGTGCCAGCAGCCGTGGGAGGGGCCAAGAGACCCAGTACTTC. It translates to CASSRGRGQETQYF. The V and J genes are TRBV9 and TRBJ2-5; 7 nucleotides align to TRBD2. This CDR3 comprises 14 residues. V lost 4 bases, J lost 1 base, and 4 bases stayed unmatched. The V gene's germline CDR1 is SGDLS and CDR2 YYNGEE.

This chain uses TRBV9 with TRBJ1-3; 7 nucleotides align to TRBD1. V was pared by 4 bases and J by 0 bases, with 4 bases of the junction left unmatched. Germline V CDR1 and CDR2: SGDLS, YYNGEE. The CDR3 is made up of 15 amino acids. This CDR3 reads CASSTGEGSGNTIYF. The CDR3 DNA is TGTGCCAGCAGCACAGGGGAAGGCTCTGGAAACACCATATATTTT.

The chain combines TRBV20-1 with TRBJ1-2; D ambiguous. V lost 3 bases, J lost 4 bases, and 6 bases lay in between. The CDR3 covers 11 residues. CDR1 is DFQATT and CDR2 is SNEGSKA in the germline V gene (reference sequence). CDR3 DNA: TGCAGTGCTAGGGGCCTCTATGGCTACACCTTC. This gives the protein CSARGLYGYTF.

This clone was seen a handful of times. For the CDR3, the DNA is TGCAGCGTCCGGACAGGCCCTAATCAGCCCCAGCATTTT. Encoded protein: CSVRTGPNQPQHF. This chain links TRBV29-1 with TRBJ1-5; 7 positions agree with TRBD1. Germline V CDR1 and CDR2: SQVTM, ANQGSEA. J gave up 4 bases and V 6 bases, and 6 bases lay outside the gene matches. The CDR3 totals 13 residues.